This T cell receptor (beta chain) was sequenced during a study of siplizumab effects on memory and regulatory T cells. Whole-study findings and limits: Siplizumab significantly lowered the alloreactive sequences that could be traced to unstimulated CD4+ memory cells.

Generated by immunoSEQ multiplex PCR, the TCRdb table keeps only in-frame clones and is missing some. The repertoire includes 70,000 to 95,000 clones, 96% of them detected once, and 0.031% sits in the top ten. On this clone itself: What it binds is unknown.

Trimming shortened V by 2 bases and J by 1 base, and 7 bases separated the two germline ends. The CDR3 sequence is 14 residues long. Germline lookup yields CDR1 SNHLY and CDR2 FYNNEI. The source material was naive CD4+ T cells sorted from blood. The J gene is TRBJ2-3, the V gene TRBV2; no reliable D call. The receptor was derived from a human donor in good health. The CDR3 sequence: CASSELIGTDTQYF. CDR3 nucleotide sequence: TGTGCCAGCAGTGAACTGATCGGCACAGATACGCAGTATTTT. The full variable domain, with the rest looked up from reference TRBV2 and TRBJ2-3, is EPEVTQTPSHQVTQMGQEVILRCVPISNHLYFYWYRQILGQKVEFLVSFYNNEISEKSEIFDDQFSVERPDGSNFTLKIRSTKLEDSAMYFCASSELIGTDTQYFGPGTRLTVL.